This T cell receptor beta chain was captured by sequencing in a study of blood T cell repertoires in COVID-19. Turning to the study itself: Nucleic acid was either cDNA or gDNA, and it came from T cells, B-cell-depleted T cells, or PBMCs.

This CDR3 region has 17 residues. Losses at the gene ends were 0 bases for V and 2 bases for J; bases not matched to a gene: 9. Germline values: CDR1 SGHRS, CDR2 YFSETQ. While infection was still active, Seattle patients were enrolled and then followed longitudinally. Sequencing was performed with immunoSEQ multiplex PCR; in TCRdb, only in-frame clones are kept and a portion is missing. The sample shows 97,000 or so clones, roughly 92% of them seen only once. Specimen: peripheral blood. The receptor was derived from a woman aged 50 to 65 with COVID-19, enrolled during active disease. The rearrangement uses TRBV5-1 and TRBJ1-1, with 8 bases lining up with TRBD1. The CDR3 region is CASSLGWDRNLNTEAFF. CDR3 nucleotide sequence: TGCGCCAGCAGCTTGGGGTGGGACAGGAACCTTAACACTGAAGCTTTCTTT. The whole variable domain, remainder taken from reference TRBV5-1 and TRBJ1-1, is KAGVTQTPRYLIKTRGQQVTLSCSPISGHRSVSWYQQTPGQGLQFLFEYFSETQRNKGNFPGRFSGRQFSNSRSEMNVSTLELGDSALYLCASSLGWDRNLNTEAFFGQGTRLTVV.